This TCR beta chain was sequenced during a study of shared clonotypes between healthy human individuals. The study, taken as a whole, reports: The study sampled only blood, and tissue repertoires likely differ.

Repertoires were generated with immunoSEQ multiplex PCR, while TCRdb's copy carries only in-frame clones and drops some. The sample carries 980,000 or so clones, approximately 80% recorded once. There are 15 residues in the CDR3. Per the germline V gene, CDR1 is MNHEY and CDR2 is SVGAGI. V lost 0 bases, J lost 8 bases, and 11 bases lay in between. In its sample, this clone was seen a few times. Its antigen is not known. The origin of this receptor is a man younger than 30 in good health. Sequencing was carried out using memory CD4+ T cells sorted from blood. Documented subset: CD45RA-negative fraction. The rearrangement joins TRBV6-5 to TRBJ1-6; tentatively, D is TRBD1 (5 bases). In DNA form, the CDR3 reads TGTGCCAGCAGTTACTCACAGGTGGGGGATTCACCCCTCCACTTT. It is translated as CASSYSQVGDSPLHF.